This TCR beta chain was profiled in a study of T cell repertoires in cytomegalovirus infection. TCRdb re-derived calls from the reads in MiXCR, one entry per CDR3 protein. The table has some 230,000 distinct CDR3 sequences, roughly 23% seen once. V gave up 6 bases and J gave up 2 bases, with 14 bases separating them. There are 15 residues in the CDR3. The germline V gene encodes CDR1 MNHEY and CDR2 SVGEGT. This clonotype was obtained from a human donor in good health (CMV status not recorded). Some clones in this sample may be carry-over from other donors' samples. Sequencing input: CD8+ T cells from PBMCs. This rearrangement joins TRBV6-2 or TRBV6-3 to TRBJ2-1; D could derive from TRBD1 or TRBD2 (6 bases each). The CDR3 is CASSNRDFTYNEQFF. The CDR3 bases are TGTGCCAGCAGCAACAGGGACTTCACCTACAATGAGCAGTTCTTC.